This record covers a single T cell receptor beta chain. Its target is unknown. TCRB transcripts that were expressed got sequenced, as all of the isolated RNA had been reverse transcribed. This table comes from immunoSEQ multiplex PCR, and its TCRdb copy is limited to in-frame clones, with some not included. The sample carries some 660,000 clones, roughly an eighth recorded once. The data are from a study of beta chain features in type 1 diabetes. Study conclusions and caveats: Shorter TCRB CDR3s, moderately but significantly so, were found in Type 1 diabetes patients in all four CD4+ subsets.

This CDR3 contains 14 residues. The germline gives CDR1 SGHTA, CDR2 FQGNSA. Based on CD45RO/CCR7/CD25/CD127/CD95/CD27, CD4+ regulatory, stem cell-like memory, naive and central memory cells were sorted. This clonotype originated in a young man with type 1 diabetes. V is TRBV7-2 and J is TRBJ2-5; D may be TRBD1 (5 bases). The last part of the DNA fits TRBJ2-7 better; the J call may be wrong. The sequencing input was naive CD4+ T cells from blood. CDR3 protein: CASSSGWPSYEQYF. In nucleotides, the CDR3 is TGTGCCAGCAGCTCAGGGTGGCCCTCCTACGAGCAGTACTTC.